This TCR beta chain was sequenced in a study of blood T cell repertoires in COVID-19. Using immunoSEQ multiplex PCR, the repertoire was profiled, and TCRdb retains in-frame clones only, with some absent. This sample has around 160,000 clones, with roughly 90% found just once. Germline V CDR1 and CDR2: SGHTA, FQGNSA. V lost 3 bases and J lost 9; bases outside the gene matches: 8. The CDR3 is 15 residues long. The table lists this clone with a few counts. The sequence was obtained from a human donor in a cohort sampled during active COVID-19. Sequencing was done on a sample of peripheral blood. This chain connects TRBV7-2 to TRBJ1-6; 7 nucleotides align to TRBD1. The CDR3 DNA sequence: TGTGCCAGCAGCTTCGAAGGGGGCGCGGGTTCACCCCTCCACTTT. It translates to CASSFEGGAGSPLHF. Complete variable domain (other parts from reference TRBV7-2 and TRBJ1-6): GAGVSQSPSNKVTEKGKDVELRCDPISGHTALYWYRQSLGQGLEFLIYFQGNSAPDKSGLPSDRFSAERTGGSVSTLTIQRTQQEDSAVYLCASSFEGGAGSPLHFGNGTRLTVT.